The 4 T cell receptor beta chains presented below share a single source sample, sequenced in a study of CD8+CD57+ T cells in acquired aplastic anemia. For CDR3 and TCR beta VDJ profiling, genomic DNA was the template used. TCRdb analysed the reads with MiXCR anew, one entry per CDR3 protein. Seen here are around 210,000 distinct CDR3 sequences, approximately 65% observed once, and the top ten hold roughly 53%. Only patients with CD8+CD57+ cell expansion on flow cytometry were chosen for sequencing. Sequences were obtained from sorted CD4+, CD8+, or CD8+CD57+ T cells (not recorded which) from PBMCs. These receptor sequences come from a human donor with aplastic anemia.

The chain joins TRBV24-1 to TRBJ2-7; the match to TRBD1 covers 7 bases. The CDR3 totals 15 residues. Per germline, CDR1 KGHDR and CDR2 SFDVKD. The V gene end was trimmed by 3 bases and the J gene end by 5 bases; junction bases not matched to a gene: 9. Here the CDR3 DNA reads TGTGCCACCAGTGATCCGCTGACAGGGATCCACGAGCAGTACTTC. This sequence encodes CATSDPLTGIHEQYF.

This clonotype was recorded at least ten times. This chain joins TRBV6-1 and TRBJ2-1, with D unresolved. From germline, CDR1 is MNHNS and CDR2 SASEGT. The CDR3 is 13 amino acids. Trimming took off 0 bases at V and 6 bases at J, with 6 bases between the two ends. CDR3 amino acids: CASSEAIFNEQFF. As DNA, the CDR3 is TGTGCCAGCAGTGAAGCTATTTTCAATGAGCAGTTCTTC.

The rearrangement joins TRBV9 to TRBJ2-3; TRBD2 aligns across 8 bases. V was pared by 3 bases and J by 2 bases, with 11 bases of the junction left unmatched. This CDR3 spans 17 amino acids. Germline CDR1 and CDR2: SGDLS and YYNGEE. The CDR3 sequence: CASSALFGRGATDTQYF. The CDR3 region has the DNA TGTGCCAGCAGCGCCCTATTCGGGCGGGGGGCCACAGATACGCAGTATTTT. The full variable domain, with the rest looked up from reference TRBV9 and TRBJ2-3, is DSGVTQTPKHLITATGQRVTLRCSPRSGDLSVYWYQQSLDQGLQFLIQYYNGEERAKGNILERFSAQQFPDLHSELNLSSLELGDSALYFCASSALFGRGATDTQYFGPGTRLTVL.

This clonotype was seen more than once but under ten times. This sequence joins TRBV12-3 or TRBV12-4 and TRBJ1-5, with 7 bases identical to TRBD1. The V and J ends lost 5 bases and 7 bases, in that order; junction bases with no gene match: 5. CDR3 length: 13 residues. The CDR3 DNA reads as TGTGCCAGCAGTCTGACAGGGTTCCAGCCCCAGCATTTT. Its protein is CASSLTGFQPQHF.